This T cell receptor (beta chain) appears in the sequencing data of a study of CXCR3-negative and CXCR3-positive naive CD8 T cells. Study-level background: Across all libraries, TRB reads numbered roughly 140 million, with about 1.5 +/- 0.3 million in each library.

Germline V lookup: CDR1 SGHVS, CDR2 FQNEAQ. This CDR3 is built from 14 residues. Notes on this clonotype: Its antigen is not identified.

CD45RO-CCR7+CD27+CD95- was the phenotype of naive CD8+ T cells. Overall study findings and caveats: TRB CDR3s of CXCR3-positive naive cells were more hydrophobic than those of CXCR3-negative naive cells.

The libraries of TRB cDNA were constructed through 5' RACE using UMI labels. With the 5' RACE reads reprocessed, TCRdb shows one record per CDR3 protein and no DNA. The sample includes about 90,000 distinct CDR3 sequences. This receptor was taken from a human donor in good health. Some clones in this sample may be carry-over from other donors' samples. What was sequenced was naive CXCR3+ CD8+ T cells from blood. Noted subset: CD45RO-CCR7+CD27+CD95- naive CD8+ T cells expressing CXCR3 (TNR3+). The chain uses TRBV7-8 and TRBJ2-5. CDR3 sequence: CASSLTVGLKTQYF.